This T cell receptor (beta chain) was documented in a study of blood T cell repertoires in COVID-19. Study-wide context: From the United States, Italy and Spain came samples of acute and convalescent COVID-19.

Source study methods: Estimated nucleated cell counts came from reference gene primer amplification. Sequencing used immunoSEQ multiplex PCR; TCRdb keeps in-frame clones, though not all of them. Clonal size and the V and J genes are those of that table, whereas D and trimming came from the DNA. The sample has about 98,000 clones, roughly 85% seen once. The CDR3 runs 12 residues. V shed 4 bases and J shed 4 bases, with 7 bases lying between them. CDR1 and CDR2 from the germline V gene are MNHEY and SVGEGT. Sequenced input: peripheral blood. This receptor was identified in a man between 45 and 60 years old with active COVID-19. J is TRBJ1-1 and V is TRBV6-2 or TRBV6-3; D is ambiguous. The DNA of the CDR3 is TGTGCCAGCAGTTTACAACGCACTGAAGCTTTCTTT. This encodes CASSLQRTEAFF.